This T cell receptor (beta chain) was captured in a study of OX40 agonist ivuxolimab in advanced cancers. Study as a whole: Ivuxolimab is an agonistic anti-OX40 (CD134) antibody, and patients were treated with it. Earlier anti-PD-1, anti-PD-L1 or anti-CTLA-4 therapy was permitted; under 50% had received some. Points from the study as a whole: Expanded clones belonging to CD8+ T cells outnumbered, on average, those of CD4+.

The length of the CDR3 is 15 residues. CDR1 and CDR2 (germline): SGHRS, YFSETQ. After removal of 4 bases from V and 4 bases from J, the junction contained 6 bases not matched to a gene. Profiling relied on immunoSEQ multiplex PCR, and the TCRdb table lists in-frame clones only, not all of them. The specimen's table records approximately 24 clones. This clone was seen a single time. Its matching antigen is unknown. The rearrangement uses TRBV5-1 and TRBJ1-4; 8 nucleotides line up with TRBD1. The clonotype was recovered from an adult with an advanced solid tumor such as melanoma, head and neck, liver or kidney cancer. Sampling took place in a trial of the OX40 agonist ivuxolimab. As DNA, the CDR3 is TGCGCCAGCAGCCTCGGACAGGGCAATAATGAAAAACTGTTTTTT. Its protein product is CASSLGQGNNEKLFF.